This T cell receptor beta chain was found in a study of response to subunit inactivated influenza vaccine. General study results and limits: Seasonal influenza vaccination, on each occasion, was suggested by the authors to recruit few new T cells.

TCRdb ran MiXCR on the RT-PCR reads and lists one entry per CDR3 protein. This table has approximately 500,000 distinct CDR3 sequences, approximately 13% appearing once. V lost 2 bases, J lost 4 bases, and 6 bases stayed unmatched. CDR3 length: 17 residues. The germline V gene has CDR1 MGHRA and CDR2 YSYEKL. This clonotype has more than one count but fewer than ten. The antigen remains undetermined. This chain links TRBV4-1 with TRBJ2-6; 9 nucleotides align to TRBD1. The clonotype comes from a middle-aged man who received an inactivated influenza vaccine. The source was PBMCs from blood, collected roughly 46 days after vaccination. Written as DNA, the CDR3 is TGCGCCAGCAGCCAATGGACAGGGGCGAGGGGGGCCAACGTCCTGACTTTC. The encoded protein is CASSQWTGARGANVLTF.